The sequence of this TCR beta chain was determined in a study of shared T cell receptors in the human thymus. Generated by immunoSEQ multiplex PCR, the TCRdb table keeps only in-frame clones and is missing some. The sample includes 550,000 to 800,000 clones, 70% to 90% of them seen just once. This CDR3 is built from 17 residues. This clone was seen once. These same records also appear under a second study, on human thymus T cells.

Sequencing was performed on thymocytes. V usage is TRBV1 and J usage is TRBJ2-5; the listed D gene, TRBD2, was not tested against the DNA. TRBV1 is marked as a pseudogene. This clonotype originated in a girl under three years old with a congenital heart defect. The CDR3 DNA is TGCACCAGCAGCCAAGATCTGTGGAGGGTCGGCCAAGAGACCCAGTACTTC. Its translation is CTSSQDLWRVGQETQYF.